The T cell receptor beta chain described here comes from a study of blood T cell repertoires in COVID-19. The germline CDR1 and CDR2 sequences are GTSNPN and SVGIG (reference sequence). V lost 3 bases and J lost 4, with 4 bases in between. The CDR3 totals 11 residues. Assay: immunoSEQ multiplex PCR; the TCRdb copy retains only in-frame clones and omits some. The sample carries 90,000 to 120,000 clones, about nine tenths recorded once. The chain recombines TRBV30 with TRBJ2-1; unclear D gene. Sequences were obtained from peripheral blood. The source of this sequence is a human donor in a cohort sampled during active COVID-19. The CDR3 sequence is CAWRAYNEQFF. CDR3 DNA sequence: TGTGCCTGGAGAGCGTACAATGAGCAGTTCTTC.